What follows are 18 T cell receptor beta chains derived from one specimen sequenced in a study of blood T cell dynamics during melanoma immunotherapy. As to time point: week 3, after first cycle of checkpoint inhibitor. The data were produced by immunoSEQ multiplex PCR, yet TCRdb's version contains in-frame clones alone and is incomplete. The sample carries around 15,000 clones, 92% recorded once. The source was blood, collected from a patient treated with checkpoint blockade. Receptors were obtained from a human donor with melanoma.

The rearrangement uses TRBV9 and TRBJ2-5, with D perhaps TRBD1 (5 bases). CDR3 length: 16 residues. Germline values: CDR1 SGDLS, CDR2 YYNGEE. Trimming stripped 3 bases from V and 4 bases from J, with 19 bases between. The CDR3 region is CASSARPQGLIETQYF. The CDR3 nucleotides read TGTGCCAGCAGCGCCCGGCCCCAGGGCTTGATAGAGACCCAGTACTTC.

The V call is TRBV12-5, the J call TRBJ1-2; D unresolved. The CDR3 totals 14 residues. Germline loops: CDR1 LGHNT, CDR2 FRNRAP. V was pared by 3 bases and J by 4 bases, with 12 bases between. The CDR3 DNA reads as TGTGCTAGTGGTTTTCTGGACGGAGGCTATGGCTACACCTTC. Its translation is CASGFLDGGYGYTF.

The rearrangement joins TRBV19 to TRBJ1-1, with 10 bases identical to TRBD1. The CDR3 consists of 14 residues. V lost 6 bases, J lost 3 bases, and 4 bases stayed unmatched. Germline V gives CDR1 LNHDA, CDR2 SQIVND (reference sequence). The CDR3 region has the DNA TGTGCCAGTAGAGACAGGGGGCCCGACACTGAAGCTTTCTTT. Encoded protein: CASRDRGPDTEAFF.

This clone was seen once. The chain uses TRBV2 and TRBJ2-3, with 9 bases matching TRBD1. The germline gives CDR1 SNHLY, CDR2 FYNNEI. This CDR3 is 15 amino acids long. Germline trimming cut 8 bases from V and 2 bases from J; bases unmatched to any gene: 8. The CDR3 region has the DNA TGTGCCAGCTCCGTGGACAGGGGATTCACAGATACGCAGTATTTT. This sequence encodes CASSVDRGFTDTQYF.

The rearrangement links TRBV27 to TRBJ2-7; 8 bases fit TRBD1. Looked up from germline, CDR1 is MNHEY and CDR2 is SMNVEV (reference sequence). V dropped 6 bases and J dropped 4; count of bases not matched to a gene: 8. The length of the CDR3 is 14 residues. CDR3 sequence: CASRTGGRVYEQYF. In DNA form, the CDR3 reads TGTGCCAGCAGAACAGGGGGAAGGGTTTACGAGCAGTACTTC.

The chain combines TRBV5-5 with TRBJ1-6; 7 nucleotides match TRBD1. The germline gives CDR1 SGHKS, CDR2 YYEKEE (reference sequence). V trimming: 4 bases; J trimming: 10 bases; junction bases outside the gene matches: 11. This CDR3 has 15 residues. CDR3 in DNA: TGTGCCAGCAGCCCTCAGTCCCAGGGGGACTCACCCCTCCACTTT. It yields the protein CASSPQSQGDSPLHF.

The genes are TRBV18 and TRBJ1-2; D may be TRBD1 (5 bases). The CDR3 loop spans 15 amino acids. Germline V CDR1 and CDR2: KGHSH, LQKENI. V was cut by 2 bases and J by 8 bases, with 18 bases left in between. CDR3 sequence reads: CASSPERGVGEGYTF. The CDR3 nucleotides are TGTGCCAGCTCACCAGAACGGGGGGTCGGGGAAGGCTACACCTTC.

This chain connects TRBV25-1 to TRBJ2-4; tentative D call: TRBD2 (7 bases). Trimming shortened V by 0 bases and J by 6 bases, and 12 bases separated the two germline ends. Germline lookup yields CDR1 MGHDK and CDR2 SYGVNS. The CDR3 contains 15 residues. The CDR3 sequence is CASSEYWGGGNIQYF. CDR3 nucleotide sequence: TGTGCCAGCAGTGAATATTGGGGAGGGGGAAACATTCAGTACTTC.

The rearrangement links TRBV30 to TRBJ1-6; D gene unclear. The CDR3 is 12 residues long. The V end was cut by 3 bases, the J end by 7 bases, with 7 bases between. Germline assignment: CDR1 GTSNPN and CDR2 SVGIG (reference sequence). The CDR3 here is CAWSTENSPLHF. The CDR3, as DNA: TGTGCCTGGAGCACTGAGAATTCACCCCTCCACTTT.

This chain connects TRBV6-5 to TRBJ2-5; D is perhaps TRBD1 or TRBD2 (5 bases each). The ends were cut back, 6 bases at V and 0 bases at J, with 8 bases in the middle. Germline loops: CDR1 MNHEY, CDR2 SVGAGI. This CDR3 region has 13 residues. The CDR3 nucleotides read TGTGCCAGCAGCGGGACGTACCAAGAGACCCAGTACTTC. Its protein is CASSGTYQETQYF.

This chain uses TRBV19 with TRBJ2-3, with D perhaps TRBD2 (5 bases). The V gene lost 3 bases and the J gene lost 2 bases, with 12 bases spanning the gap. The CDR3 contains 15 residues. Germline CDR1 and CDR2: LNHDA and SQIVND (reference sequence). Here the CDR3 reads CASSIGRANTDTQYF. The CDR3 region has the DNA TGTGCCAGTAGTATCGGGCGGGCCAACACAGATACGCAGTATTTT.

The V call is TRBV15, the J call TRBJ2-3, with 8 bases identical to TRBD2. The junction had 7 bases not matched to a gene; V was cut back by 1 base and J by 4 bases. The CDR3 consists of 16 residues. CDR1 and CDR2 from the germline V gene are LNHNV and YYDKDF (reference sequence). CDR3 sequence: CATSRGGKRESDTQYF. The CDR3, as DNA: TGTGCCACCAGCAGAGGGGGCAAGCGGGAGTCAGATACGCAGTATTTT. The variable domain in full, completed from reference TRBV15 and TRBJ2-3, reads DAMVIQNPRYQVTQFGKPVTLSCSQTLNHNVMYWYQQKSSQAPKLLFHYYDKDFNNEADTPDNFQSRRPNTSFCFLDIRSPGLGDTAMYLCATSRGGKRESDTQYFGPGTRLTVL.

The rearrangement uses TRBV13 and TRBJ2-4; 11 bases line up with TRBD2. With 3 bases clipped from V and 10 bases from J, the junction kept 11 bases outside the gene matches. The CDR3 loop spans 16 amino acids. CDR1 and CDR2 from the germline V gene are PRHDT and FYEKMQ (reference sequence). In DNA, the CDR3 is TGTGCCAGCAGCTTGGAACTAGCGGGGGACGCCTTAATTCAGTACTTC. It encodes CASSLELAGDALIQYF.

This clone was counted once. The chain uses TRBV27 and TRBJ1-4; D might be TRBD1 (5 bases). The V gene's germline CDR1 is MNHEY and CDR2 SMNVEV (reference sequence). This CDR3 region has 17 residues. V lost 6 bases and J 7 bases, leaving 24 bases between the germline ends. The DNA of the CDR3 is TGTGCCAGCAGGAGATACCGGGACCCCCGGGACGGTGAAAAACTGTTTTTT. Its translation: CASRRYRDPRDGEKLFF. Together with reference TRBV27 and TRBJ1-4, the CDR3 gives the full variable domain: EAQVTQNPRYLITVTGKKLTVTCSQNMNHEYMSWYRQDPGLGLRQIYYSMNVEVTDKGDVPEGYKVSRKEKRNFPLILESPSPNQTSLYFCASRRYRDPRDGEKLFFGSGTQLSVL.

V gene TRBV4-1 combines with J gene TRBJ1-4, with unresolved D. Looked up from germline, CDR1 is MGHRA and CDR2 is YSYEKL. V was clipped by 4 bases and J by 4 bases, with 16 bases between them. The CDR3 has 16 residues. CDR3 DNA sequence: TGCGCCAGCAGCCTCCAGTCTAGGCCCGATAATGAAAAACTGTTTTTT. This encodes CASSLQSRPDNEKLFF.

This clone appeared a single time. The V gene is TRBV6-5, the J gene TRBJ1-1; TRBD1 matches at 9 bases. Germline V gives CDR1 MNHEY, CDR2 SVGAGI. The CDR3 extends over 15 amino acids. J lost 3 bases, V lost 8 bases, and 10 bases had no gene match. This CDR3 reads CASGRGGQGYTEAFF. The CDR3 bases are TGTGCCAGCGGAAGAGGGGGACAGGGCTACACTGAAGCTTTCTTT.

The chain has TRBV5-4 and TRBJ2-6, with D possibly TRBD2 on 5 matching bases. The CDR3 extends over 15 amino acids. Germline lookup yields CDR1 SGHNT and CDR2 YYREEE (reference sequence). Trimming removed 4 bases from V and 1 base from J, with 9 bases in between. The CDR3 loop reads CASSPSGSGANVLTF. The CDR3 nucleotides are TGTGCCAGCAGCCCCTCGGGGTCTGGGGCCAACGTCCTGACTTTC.

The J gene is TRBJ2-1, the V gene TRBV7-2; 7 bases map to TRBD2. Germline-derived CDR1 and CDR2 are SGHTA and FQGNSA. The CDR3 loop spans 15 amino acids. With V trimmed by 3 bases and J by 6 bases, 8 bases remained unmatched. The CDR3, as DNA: TGTGCCAGCAGCTTTGGCGGGAGCAATTCCAATGAGCAGTTCTTC. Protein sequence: CASSFGGSNSNEQFF.